What follows is one T cell receptor beta chain and its context. The antigen is not known. This sample stems from a study of T-cell memory formation after mild COVID-19. About the study: TCR clusters were largely donor specific. Study findings and constraints: The finding that pre-infection memory included some responding clones suggested that cross-reactive memory joined.

5'RACE with constant-segment primers yielded barcoded, UMI-tagged TCR alpha and TCR beta cDNA libraries. TCRdb passed the 5' RACE reads through MiXCR, listing each CDR3 protein once. The sample lists about 200,000 distinct CDR3 sequences, over 7.5% seen once, with around 3.3% in the top ten. The CDR3 is made up of 14 amino acids. The V end lost 4 bases, the J end lost 5 bases, and 15 bases lay between the germline ends. Germline V lookup: CDR1 SGHTS, CDR2 YDEGEE. Specimen: PBMCs or a T cell subset sorted from them (not recorded which). This receptor was identified in a man younger than 35 who had mild COVID-19 (a few samples of this study predate the infection). Cell type and time point are not known. This chain uses TRBV5-8 with TRBJ1-1; D might be TRBD1 (5 bases). The CDR3 DNA follows: TGTGCCAGCAGCCTGCTGGGGGTGGGGACTGAAGCTTTCTTT. This codes for CASSLLGVGTEAFF. The variable domain in full, completed from reference TRBV5-8 and TRBJ1-1, reads EAGVTQSPTHLIKTRGQQATLRCSPISGHTSVYWYQQALGLGLQFLLWYDEGEERNRGNFPPRFSGRQFPNYSSELNVNALELEDSALYLCASSLLGVGTEAFFGQGTRLTVV.